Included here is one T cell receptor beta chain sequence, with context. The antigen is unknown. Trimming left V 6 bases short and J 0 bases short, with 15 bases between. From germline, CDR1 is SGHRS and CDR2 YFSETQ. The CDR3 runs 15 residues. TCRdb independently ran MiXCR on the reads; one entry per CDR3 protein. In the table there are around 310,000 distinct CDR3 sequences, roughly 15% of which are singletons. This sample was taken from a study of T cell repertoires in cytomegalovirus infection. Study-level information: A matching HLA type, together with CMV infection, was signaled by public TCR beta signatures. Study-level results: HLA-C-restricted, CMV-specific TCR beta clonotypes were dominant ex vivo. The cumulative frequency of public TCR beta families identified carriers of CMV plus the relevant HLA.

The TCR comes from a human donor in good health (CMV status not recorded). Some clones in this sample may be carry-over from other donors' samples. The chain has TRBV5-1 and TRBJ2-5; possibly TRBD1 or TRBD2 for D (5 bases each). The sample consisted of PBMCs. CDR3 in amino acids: CASTQGVDYQETQYF. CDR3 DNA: TGCGCCAGCACCCAAGGGGTGGACTACCAAGAGACCCAGTACTTC.